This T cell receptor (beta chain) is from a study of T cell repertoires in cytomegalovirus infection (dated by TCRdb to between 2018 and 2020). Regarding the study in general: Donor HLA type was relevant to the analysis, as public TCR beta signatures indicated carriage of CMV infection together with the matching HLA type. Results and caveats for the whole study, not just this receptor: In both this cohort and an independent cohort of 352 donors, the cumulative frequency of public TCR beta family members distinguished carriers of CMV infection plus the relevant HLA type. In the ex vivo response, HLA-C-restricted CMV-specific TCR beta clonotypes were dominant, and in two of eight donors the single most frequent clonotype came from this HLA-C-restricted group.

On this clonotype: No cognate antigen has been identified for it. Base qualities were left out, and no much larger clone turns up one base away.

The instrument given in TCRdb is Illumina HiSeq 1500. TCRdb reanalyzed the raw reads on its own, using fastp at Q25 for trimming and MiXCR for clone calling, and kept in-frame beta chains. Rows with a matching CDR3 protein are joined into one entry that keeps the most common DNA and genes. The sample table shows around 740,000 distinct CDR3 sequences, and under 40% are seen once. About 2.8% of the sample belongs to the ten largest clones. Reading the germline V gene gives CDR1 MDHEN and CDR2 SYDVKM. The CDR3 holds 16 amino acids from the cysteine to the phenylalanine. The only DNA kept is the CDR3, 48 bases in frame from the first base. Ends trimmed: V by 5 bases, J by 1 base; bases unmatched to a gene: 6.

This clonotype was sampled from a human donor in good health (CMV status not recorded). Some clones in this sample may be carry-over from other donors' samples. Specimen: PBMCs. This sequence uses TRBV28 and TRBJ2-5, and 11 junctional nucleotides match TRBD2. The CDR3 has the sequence CASSIGLAGRQETQYF. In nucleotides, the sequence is TGTGCCAGCAGTATCGGACTAGCGGGCCGCCAAGAGACCCAGTACTTC.